This T cell receptor (beta chain) was observed in a study of T cells after yellow fever vaccination (dated by TCRdb to about 2019). Regarding the complete study: The SMART-Seq v4 Ultra Low Input RNA kit was used to prepare libraries from fractions with low cell numbers. Two healthy male donors, one aged 18 to 30 and one aged 30 to 40 years, made up the cohort. Bulk TCR alpha and beta repertoires were sequenced longitudinally to track T-cell clones before and after primary and booster YFV17D yellow fever vaccination. Blood was collected at multiple timepoints before and after primary and secondary immunization, and bulk PBMC replicates and cell subsets were isolated.

Instrument used: Illumina NovaSeq 6000. Synthesis of TCR cDNA relied on 5'RACE template switching, a step that introduced a universal primer site along with unique molecular identifiers. cDNA synthesis was primed from both the TCR alpha and TCR beta constant segments. Two PCR steps were used to amplify libraries, with sample barcodes and sequencing adapters being added in the second step. Sequencing of libraries was performed on Illumina HiSeq 2500 (2x100 bp) or NovaSeq (2x150 bp). As for how the authors treated the data: MIGEC was used to demultiplex reads and collapse the reads into UMI consensus sequences, and MiXCR was used for V(D)J alignment. Vaccine-responding clonotypes were identified with edgeR using replicate PBMC samples, with FDR below 0.01 and a log2 fold change above 5 up to day 15 being required. Each bulk clonotype was labeled CD4 or CD8 based on which sequenced repertoire, CD4 or CD8, contained the clonotype at higher abundance. TCRdb reanalyzed the raw reads on its own, using fastp at Q25 for trimming and MiXCR for clone calling, and kept in-frame beta chains. Duplicate CDR3 protein sequences are folded into a single record with the most common DNA and genes. The V and J calls were determined by TCRdb, not by the authors. This sample holds about 310,000 distinct CDR3 sequences; approximately 3.8% were observed only once. Around 22% of the sample is taken by the ten largest.

The paper as a whole reports these results and caveats: Most clones expanded after primary vaccination (around 96% of CD4 and 88% of CD8) were re-detected after the booster, suggesting that broad memory maintenance occurred. FACS-sorted repertoires could contain abundant contaminating clonotypes from the bulk population, so computational filtering was required. A small fraction of clonotypes appeared in both the CD4 and CD8 compartments, likely as a result of convergent recombination. Because only two donors were included in the study, the extent to which the findings can be generalized is limited. The secondary T-cell response was found to be weaker but faster than the primary response, with a peak reached on day 5 rather than on day 15.

Trimming takes 10 bases off V and 1 base off J; junction bases not matched to a gene: 14. From the germline V gene (reference sequence), CDR1 is SEHNR and CDR2 is FQNEAQ. The cysteine opens and the phenylalanine closes a CDR3 of 16 amino acids. The kept DNA is CDR3 alone, 48 bases in frame from the first base. As regards this clonotype: The clone's antigen remains unknown. No much larger clone is present one base from it, and per-base qualities are unavailable.

What this sample's treatment or condition label stands for: live attenuated yellow fever vaccine strain. At each blood-draw timepoint, two biological replicates of bulk PBMCs were obtained. A standard Ficoll-Paque protocol was used to isolate PBMCs from peripheral blood. TriZol was used to extract RNA from bulk PBMCs, CD4 and CD8 fractions, and dextramer-positive and dextramer-negative fractions. Here the sequenced sample was PBMCs, taken on the day of the yellow fever booster vaccination. Recombination linked TRBV7-9 to TRBJ2-5, with 8 bases in between that match TRBD2. This sequence was found in a man aged 18 to 35 who received the YFV17D yellow fever vaccine. The bases are TGTGCCACCACTCGGGCATTAGCGGGACCCCAAGAGACCCAGTACTTC. Translated, this is CATTRALAGPQETQYF.